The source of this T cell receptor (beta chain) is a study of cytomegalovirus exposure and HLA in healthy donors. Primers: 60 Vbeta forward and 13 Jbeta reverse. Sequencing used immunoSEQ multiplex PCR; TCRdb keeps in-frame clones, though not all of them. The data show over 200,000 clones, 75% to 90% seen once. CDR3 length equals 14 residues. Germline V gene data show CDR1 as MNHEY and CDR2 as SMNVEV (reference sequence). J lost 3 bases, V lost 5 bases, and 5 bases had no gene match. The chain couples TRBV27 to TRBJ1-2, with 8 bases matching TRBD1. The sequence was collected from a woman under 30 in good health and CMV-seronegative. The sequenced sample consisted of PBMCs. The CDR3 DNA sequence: TGTGCCAGCAGTACCGACAGGGGAGACTATGGCTACACCTTC. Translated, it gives CASSTDRGDYGYTF.